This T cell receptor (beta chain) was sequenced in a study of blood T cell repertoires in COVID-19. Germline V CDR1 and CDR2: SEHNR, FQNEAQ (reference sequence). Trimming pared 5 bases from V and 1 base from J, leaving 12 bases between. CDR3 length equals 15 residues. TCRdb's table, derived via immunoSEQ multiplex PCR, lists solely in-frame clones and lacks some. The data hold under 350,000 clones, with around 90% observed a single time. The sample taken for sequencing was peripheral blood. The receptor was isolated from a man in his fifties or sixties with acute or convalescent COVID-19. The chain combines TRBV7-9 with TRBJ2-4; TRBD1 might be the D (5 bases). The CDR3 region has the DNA TGTGCCAGCAGCATTGAAACAGGTGCCAAAAACATTCAGTACTTC. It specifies CASSIETGAKNIQYF.